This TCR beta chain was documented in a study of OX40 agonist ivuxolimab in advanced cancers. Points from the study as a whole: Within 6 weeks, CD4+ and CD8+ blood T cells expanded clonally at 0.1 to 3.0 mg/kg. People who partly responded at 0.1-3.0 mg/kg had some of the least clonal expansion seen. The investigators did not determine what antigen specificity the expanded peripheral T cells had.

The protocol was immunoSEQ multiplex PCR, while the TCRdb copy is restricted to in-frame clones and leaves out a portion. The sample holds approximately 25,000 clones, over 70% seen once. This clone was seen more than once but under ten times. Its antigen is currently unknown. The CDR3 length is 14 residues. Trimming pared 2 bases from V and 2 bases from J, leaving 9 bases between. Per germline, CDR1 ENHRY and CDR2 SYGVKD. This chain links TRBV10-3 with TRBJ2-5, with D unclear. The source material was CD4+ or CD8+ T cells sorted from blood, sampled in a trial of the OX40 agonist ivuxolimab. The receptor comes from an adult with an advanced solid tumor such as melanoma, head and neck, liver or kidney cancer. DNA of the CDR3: TGTGCCATCAGTGAGGTGGGGTCACAAGAGACCCAGTACTTC. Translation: CAISEVGSQETQYF.